This T cell receptor (beta chain) was captured in a study of Ad26.COV2.S vaccination and SARS-CoV-2 variants. The study, taken as a whole, reports: Spike-specific TCR breadth was greater in vaccine than placebo recipients.

This clone was counted only a few times. What it binds is not known. This CDR3 is also generated by other DNA sequences in the sample. CDR1 is SGDLS, CDR2 YYNGEE, per germline. The germline V and J ends were trimmed by 0 bases and 10 bases, with 11 bases remaining between them. The CDR3 is 14 residues long. Sample treatment: around 19 received Ad26.COV2.S at low or high dose, single or two shots; 5 received placebo; per-sample allocation not given. Samples analyzed were those drawn on day 63 after the first vaccine or placebo injection. Based in Boston, the donor was an adult of 18-55 years. TCRdb keeps only in-frame clones here, not all; method: immunoSEQ multiplex PCR. The repertoire holds about 350,000 clones, with roughly 84% as singletons.

J is TRBJ1-6 and V is TRBV9, with D possibly TRBD1 on 5 matching bases. The clonotype originates from a person aged 18-65 years who received the Ad26.COV2.S COVID-19 vaccine or a placebo. The sequences come from peripheral blood, collected in a trial of Ad26.COV2.S vaccine versus placebo. The CDR3 DNA sequence: TGTGCCAGCAGCGTAGTGCAGGGAGGATCACCCCTCCACTTT. Translating it yields CASSVVQGGSPLHF.